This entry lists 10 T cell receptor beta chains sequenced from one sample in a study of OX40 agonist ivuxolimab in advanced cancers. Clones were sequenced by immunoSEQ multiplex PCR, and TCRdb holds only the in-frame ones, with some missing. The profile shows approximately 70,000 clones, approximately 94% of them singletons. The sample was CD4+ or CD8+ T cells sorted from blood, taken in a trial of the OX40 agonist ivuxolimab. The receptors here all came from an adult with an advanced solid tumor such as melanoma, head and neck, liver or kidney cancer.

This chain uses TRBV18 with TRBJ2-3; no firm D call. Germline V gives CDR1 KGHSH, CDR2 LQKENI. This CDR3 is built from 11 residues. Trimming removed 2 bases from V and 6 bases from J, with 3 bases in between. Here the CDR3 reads CASSPGDTQYF. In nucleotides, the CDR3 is TGTGCCAGCTCACCAGGGGATACGCAGTATTTT.

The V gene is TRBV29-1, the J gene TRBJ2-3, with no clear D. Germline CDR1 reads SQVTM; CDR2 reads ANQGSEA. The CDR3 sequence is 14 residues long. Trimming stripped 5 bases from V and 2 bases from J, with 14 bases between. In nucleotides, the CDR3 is TGCAGCGTTTTGGTCACACTCTCCACAGATACGCAGTATTTT. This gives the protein CSVLVTLSTDTQYF.

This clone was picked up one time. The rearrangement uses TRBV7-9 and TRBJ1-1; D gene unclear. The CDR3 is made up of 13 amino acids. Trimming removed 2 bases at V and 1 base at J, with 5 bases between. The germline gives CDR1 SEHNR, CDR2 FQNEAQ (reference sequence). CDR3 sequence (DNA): TGTGCCAGCAGCTTAATACCGAACACTGAAGCTTTCTTT. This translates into CASSLIPNTEAFF.

In DNA, the CDR3 is TGCGCCAGCAGCTTGGGGGGGTCTGGCACTGAAGCTTTCTTT. Amino acid sequence: CASSLGGSGTEAFF. The chain has TRBV5-1 and TRBJ1-1, with TRBD1 as a possible D gene (5 bases). The V and J ends lost 0 bases and 4 bases respectively, with 10 bases between them. This CDR3 is built from 14 residues. Germline V CDR1 and CDR2: SGHRS, YFSETQ.

The CDR3 region is CASSLGAWSYNEQFF. The DNA for the CDR3 is TGTGCCAGCAGCTTAGGAGCGTGGTCCTACAATGAGCAGTTCTTC. V usage is TRBV11-2 and J usage is TRBJ2-1; D not resolved. The CDR3 length is 15 residues. Between the trimmed V and J ends, which lost 1 base and 1 base, there was a span of 8 bases. Germline-derived CDR1 and CDR2 are SGHAT and FQNNGV.

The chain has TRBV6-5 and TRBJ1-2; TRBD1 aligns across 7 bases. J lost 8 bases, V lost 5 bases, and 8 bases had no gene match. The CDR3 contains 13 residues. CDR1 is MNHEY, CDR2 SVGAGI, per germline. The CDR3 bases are TGTGCCAGCAGTAGTAGGGGGCTTCAGGGCTACACCTTC. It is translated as CASSSRGLQGYTF.

The CDR3 nucleotides read TGCGCCATTGAGTGGTGTGAGCCCAAAAACATTCAGTACTTC. It encodes CAIEWCEPKNIQYF. The V call is TRBV23-1, the J call TRBJ2-4; D not certain. TRBV23-1 is annotated as an ORF whose role is uncertain. Trimming took 10 bases from V and 2 from J, leaving 15 bases between them. The CDR3 sequence is 14 residues long.

Here the CDR3 DNA reads TGTGCCACCAGCGGACCACAGGGAAATGGAAGACGTGCTTTCTTT. Protein product: CATSGPQGNGRRAFF. The chain combines TRBV15 with TRBJ1-1; D may be TRBD1 (6 bases). The germline V gene encodes CDR1 LNHNV and CDR2 YYDKDF (reference sequence). V was pared by 5 bases and J by 11 bases, with 24 bases between. This CDR3 spans 15 amino acids.

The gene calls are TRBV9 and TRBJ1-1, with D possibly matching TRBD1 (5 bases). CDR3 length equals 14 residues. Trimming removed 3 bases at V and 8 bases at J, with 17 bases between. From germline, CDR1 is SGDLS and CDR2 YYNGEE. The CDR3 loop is CASSAQLGPREAFF. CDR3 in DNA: TGTGCCAGCAGCGCTCAACTGGGACCGAGGGAAGCTTTCTTT.

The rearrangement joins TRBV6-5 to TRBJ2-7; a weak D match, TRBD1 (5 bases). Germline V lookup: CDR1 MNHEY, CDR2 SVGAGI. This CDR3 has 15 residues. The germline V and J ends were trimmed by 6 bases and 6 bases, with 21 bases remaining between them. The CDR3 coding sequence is TGTGCCAGCAGGTACGGGCCTCAGGGATTCGGCGAGCAGTACTTC. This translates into CASRYGPQGFGEQYF.